This T cell receptor beta chain was identified during a study of T-cell reconstitution after alpha-beta-depleted transplantation in children. General observations from the study: At one year after transplant, newly produced T cells mostly accounted for T-cell counts and diversity. Recipient T cells and thymic progenitors that survived gave rise to the high TCRbeta diversity observed at day 60 in some patients. Where alpha-beta T cells came from about two months after transplant was reportedly several hundred expanded graft clones.

Preparing the TCRbeta library involved the use of unique molecular identifiers. MiXCR was run by TCRdb on the PCR reads, yielding one entry per CDR3 protein. In the table there are roughly 120,000 distinct CDR3 sequences, under 25% of which are singletons. Germline CDR1 and CDR2: DFQATT and SNEGSKA (reference sequence). This CDR3 region has 14 residues. V lost 4 bases to trimming and J lost 2 bases, with 13 bases between them. A few counts support this clonotype. Its antigen is unknown. The chain couples TRBV20-1 to TRBJ2-3; D call uncertain. The sequenced sample was PBMCs, mostly from graft donor cells, obtained 180 days after TCRalphabeta/CD19-depleted stem cell transplant. The sequence was collected from a male patient aged 2-15 years who had a stem cell transplant for chronic granulomatous disease, so the T cells may come from the graft donor. The CDR3 coding sequence is TGCAGTGCTATTCGGGTCGATGCCACAGATACGCAGTATTTT. It translates to CSAIRVDATDTQYF.